This T cell receptor (beta chain) stems from a study of shared clonotypes between healthy human individuals (dated by TCRdb to about 2020). As for the study more broadly: The cohort comprised two women and three men aged 18 to 49 years. Per donor, three plates each were used for CD4 naive and CD4 memory, two for CD8 naive, and one for CD8 memory. Blood TCR repertoires of five healthy adults were deeply sequenced to estimate repertoire size and the extent of clonotype sharing between individuals. Libraries were prepared and TCR repertoires were sequenced by different laboratories using diverse techniques, in order to increase sequencing depth and limit assay-specific biases. Per donor, leukapheresis produced somewhere between about 0.94 and 9.5 billion PBMCs.

For CDR1 and CDR2, the germline V gene lists SNHLY and FYNNEI. The CDR3 holds 16 amino acids from the cysteine to the phenylalanine. Only CDR3 DNA is held: 48 bases, read in frame from base 1. Trimming costs V 11 bases and J 0 bases, and their ends lie 19 bases apart. As regards this clone: The target of this receptor is not known. Base-call qualities are not available, and no considerably larger clone is one nucleotide away.

CD8 naive samples consisted of CD45RO-negative cells that were positively selected for CCR7, yielding a CD45RA+CCR7+ population without TemRA cells. Donors were healthy HIV-negative adults with no recently reported acute infections or vaccinations. All donors were Caucasian adults living in Nashville, Tennessee, USA. Blood was obtained by leukapheresis, after which PBMCs were separated by Ficoll-Histopaque density gradient centrifugation and cryopreserved in liquid nitrogen vapor phase. Analytical flow cytometry was used to check the purity and quantity of each magnetically sorted T cell population. Each sorted fraction had its genomic DNA isolated and then quantified by UV absorbance on a Nanodrop 2000c. The paper as a whole reports these results and caveats: Naive subsets generally had larger estimated clonotype richness than memory subsets. Sampling was restricted to blood, and TCR repertoires in tissue are likely to differ from TCR repertoires in blood. When several donors were compared, the shared fraction of clonotypes was 5% to 6.5% for naive CD4, over 3% for naive CD8, about 2.5% for memory CD4, and 0.4% for memory CD8. Even with the large sequencing depth, rarefaction of the sorted-subset datasets indicated that sequencing was incomplete. Compared with non-shared clonotypes, the clonotypes found in all four sorted-subset donors had higher generation probabilities. Pairwise subsampling led to the expectation that sequencing depth would affect the degree of clonotype sharing among donors. Because the study included only a small number of donors, the genetic and exposure-history diversity represented was limited.

TCR CDR3 regions were amplified from genomic DNA by multiplex PCR using the deep immunoSEQ assay. Extracted genomic DNA from each cell subset was spread evenly across all wells of several immunoSEQ 96-well plates, with each plate serving as a replicate. For sorted subsets, each replicate PCR was loaded with 200 ng genomic DNA, equivalent to approximately 33,000 T cell genomes. Purified libraries were measured with a Qubit 3.0 fluorometer, size-checked on a Bioanalyzer 2100, and measured again with the KAPA Library Quantification kit. Each immunoSEQ 96-well plate was sequenced on its own single-read 150-cycle Illumina NextSeq 550 flow cell. As for how the authors treated the data: The immunoSEQ output contained only junctional sequences without quality scores, so filtering could not match that applied to full-length reads. Sequences were annotated with PyIR, a Python wrapper for IgBLAST v1.9, and V/J genes and CDR3 were assigned using IMGT germline references. Reads were removed for weak V/J assignments (E-value above 1e-6), missing CDR3, stop codons, out-of-frame junctions, or ambiguous translated residues. V3J clonotypes were defined by identical inferred V gene, J gene, and CDR3 amino acid sequence. Percentage overlap between repertoires was computed as shared unique clonotypes divided by the size of the smaller repertoire. RTK rarefaction, the Chao1 estimator, and Recon v2.1 estimates of unobserved clonotypes were used to assess repertoire richness. For all TCRbeta clonotypes obtained by the gDNA method from a few donors, generation probabilities were computed with OLGA. This is the immuneACCESS table as TCRdb keeps it, with only in-frame sequences that have V and J called. A part of the clones is gone; compared with another copy, unresolved V genes explain less than half, and the rest is unexplained. V and J calls plus clone size are reproduced from that table; the DNA served to infer D and trimming. The sample has about 650,000 clones on record, nearly 97% of them singletons. 0.085% to 0.11% of the sample goes to the ten largest clones.

The origin of this receptor is a woman aged 25 to 45 in good health. The chain is made from TRBV2 and TRBJ2-2; confidence is insufficient to name the D gene. Sequencing used naive CD8+ T cells sorted from blood. The meaning of the sample's cell subset or site label: CD45RA+CCR7+. DNA sequence: TGTGCCCGTCGGGCAGAGCCAGGCGCGAACACCGGGGAGCTGTTTTTT. The translation is CARRAEPGANTGELFF.